Following are 29 T cell receptor beta chains from one sample sequenced in a study of cytomegalovirus exposure and HLA in healthy donors. The PCR ran on 60 Vbeta and 13 Jbeta primers. The repertoire was sequenced with immunoSEQ multiplex PCR; TCRdb's copy has only in-frame clones and lacks some. This table has about 150,000 clones, about 82% appearing once. The sample consisted of PBMCs. These receptors were collected from a male donor in good health and CMV-seronegative.

This chain connects TRBV28 to TRBJ1-2; D call uncertain. Trimming removed 7 bases from V and 6 bases from J, with 21 bases in between. The CDR3 has 15 residues. Germline CDR1 and CDR2: MDHEN and SYDVKM. CDR3 in amino acids: CASTSPGGNEHGYTF. The CDR3 coding sequence is TGTGCCAGCACCTCACCAGGTGGCAATGAACATGGCTACACCTTC.

This clone appeared a single time. The chain links TRBV10-3 to TRBJ2-7; TRBD1 agrees at 7 bases. This CDR3 spans 15 amino acids. Germline CDR1 is ENHRY and CDR2 is SYGVKD. V lost 3 bases, J lost 3 bases, and 8 bases stayed unmatched. The CDR3 DNA sequence: TGTGCCATCAGTGAAGACAGGGTAGAAAACTACGAGCAGTACTTC. Protein sequence: CAISEDRVENYEQYF.

V usage is TRBV28 and J usage is TRBJ2-1; 12 nucleotides match TRBD1. Looked up from germline, CDR1 is MDHEN and CDR2 is SYDVKM. The CDR3 is 14 residues long. Unmatched junction bases numbered 9, after V lost 10 bases and J lost 8 bases. The CDR3: CATLGTGGVDEQFF. As DNA, the CDR3 is TGTGCCACCCTCGGGACAGGGGGCGTTGATGAGCAGTTCTTC.

Concerning this clone: Other DNA sequences in the sample encode the same CDR3. The chain joins TRBV6-1 to TRBJ2-7; TRBD1 matches 7 bases. CDR1 is MNHNS, CDR2 SASEGT, per germline. V shed 8 bases and J 10 bases; nucleotides not matched to a gene: 14. This CDR3 has 13 residues. CDR3 nucleotides: TGTGCCAGCCTTTCTCCCCTAGGGACAGTCCAGTACTTC. This sequence encodes CASLSPLGTVQYF.

The table lists this clone with a few counts. The chain joins TRBV2 to TRBJ2-3; weak D call: TRBD2 (6 bases). The CDR3 contains 14 residues. V was clipped by 5 bases and J by 4 bases, with 13 bases between them. The V gene's germline CDR1 is SNHLY and CDR2 FYNNEI. This CDR3 reads CASSFRTTSDTQYF. CDR3 DNA sequence: TGTGCCAGCAGTTTCCGGACTACCTCAGATACGCAGTATTTT.

This chain links TRBV28 with TRBJ2-1; 9 nucleotides match TRBD2. The CDR3 runs to 16 residues. Per the germline V gene, CDR1 is MDHEN and CDR2 is SYDVKM. With V trimmed by 7 bases and J by 2 bases, 9 bases remained unmatched. CDR3 nucleotides: TGTGCCAGCACCCTGGGGCGGGGGGGAACCTACAATGAGCAGTTCTTC. Translation gives CASTLGRGGTYNEQFF.

This clone was detected once. J is TRBJ2-3 and V is TRBV28, with a weak D call TRBD1 (6 bases). The germline CDR1 and CDR2 sequences are MDHEN and SYDVKM. The CDR3 is 16 amino acids. Trimming cost V 6 bases and J 4 bases, with 20 bases left between them. In DNA, the CDR3 is TGTGCCAGCAGGGGGACCCGGGACATTGGAGCAGATACGCAGTATTTT. Its translation is CASRGTRDIGADTQYF.

The chain uses TRBV15 and TRBJ2-3; TRBD2 agrees at 8 bases. The CDR3 covers 15 residues. V lost 5 bases and J lost 5; bases outside the gene matches: 9. Germline assignment: CDR1 LNHNV and CDR2 YYDKDF (reference sequence). CDR3 protein: CATSRSGGMLDTQYF. The CDR3 nucleotides read TGTGCCACCAGCCGGAGCGGGGGAATGTTAGATACGCAGTATTTT.

This chain links TRBV27 with TRBJ2-7, with 7 bases that match TRBD1. This CDR3 is 14 amino acids long. The germline gives CDR1 MNHEY, CDR2 SMNVEV (reference sequence). J lost 3 bases, V lost 1 base, and 3 bases had no gene match. The CDR3 loop is CASSLLGQFYEQYF. CDR3 sequence (DNA): TGTGCCAGCAGTTTATTGGGACAGTTCTACGAGCAGTACTTC.

The chain joins TRBV30 to TRBJ2-1, with 7 bases matching TRBD2. V was clipped by 0 bases and J by 8 bases; unmatched bases: 7. Germline CDR1 GTSNPN, CDR2 SVGIG (reference sequence). The CDR3 contains 14 residues. CDR3: CAWSVGGSIHEQFF. The CDR3 nucleotides read TGTGCCTGGAGTGTCGGCGGGAGCATCCATGAGCAGTTCTTC.

This sequence joins TRBV28 and TRBJ1-1, with D unclear. The CDR3 sequence is 15 residues long. CDR1 and CDR2 from the germline V gene are MDHEN and SYDVKM. Deletions cut 5 bases from V and 6 bases from J, with 19 bases between. The CDR3 protein is CASSPSFAQSSEAFF. The DNA of the CDR3 is TGTGCCAGCAGTCCGTCTTTTGCACAGTCCTCTGAAGCTTTCTTT.

The chain employs TRBV9 and TRBJ2-1, with 7 bases fitting TRBD2. Germline loops: CDR1 SGDLS, CDR2 YYNGEE. The CDR3 contains 14 residues. V shed 4 bases and J 9 bases; nucleotides not matched to a gene: 10. Here the CDR3 reads CASSSGLVGLEQFF. The CDR3 coding sequence is TGTGCCAGCAGCTCCGGACTAGTCGGCCTTGAGCAGTTCTTC.

The gene calls are TRBV2 and TRBJ1-4; 7 nucleotides align to TRBD1. This CDR3 has 12 amino acids. With V trimmed by 8 bases and J by 7 bases, 4 bases remained unmatched. Germline-derived CDR1 and CDR2 are SNHLY and FYNNEI. In nucleotides, the CDR3 is TGTGCCAGCGGACACAGGGGTGAAAAACTGTTTTTT. Translation gives CASGHRGEKLFF.

V and J are TRBV5-6 and TRBJ2-3, with D possibly being TRBD2 (6 bases). Between the trimmed V and J ends, which lost 6 bases and 2 bases, there was a span of 19 bases. Germline values: CDR1 SGHDT, CDR2 YYEEEE. This CDR3 is 16 amino acids long. Here the CDR3 DNA reads TGTGCCAGCACCGACCTTAGGCGCGGGGTCACAGATACGCAGTATTTT. Encoded protein: CASTDLRRGVTDTQYF.

The chain is built from TRBV18 and TRBJ1-5; D gene unclear. Germline V gene data show CDR1 as KGHSH and CDR2 as LQKENI. Trimming stripped 4 bases from V and 3 bases from J, with 7 bases between. The CDR3 extends over 13 amino acids. CDR3 in amino acids: CASSRSDNQPQHF. The CDR3 bases are TGTGCCAGCTCACGTAGCGACAATCAGCCCCAGCATTTT.

This chain connects TRBV5-8 to TRBJ1-5, with a weak D call TRBD1 (5 bases). V was clipped by 4 bases and J by 3 bases, with 14 bases between them. The CDR3 is made up of 15 amino acids. From germline, CDR1 is SGHTS and CDR2 YDEGEE. The CDR3 coding sequence is TGTGCCAGCAGCCCGCGGACCAGGGCCAATCAGCCCCAGCATTTT. Its translation: CASSPRTRANQPQHF. The full variable domain, with the rest looked up from reference TRBV5-8 and TRBJ1-5, is EAGVTQSPTHLIKTRGQQATLRCSPISGHTSVYWYQQALGLGLQFLLWYDEGEERNRGNFPPRFSGRQFPNYSSELNVNALELEDSALYLCASSPRTRANQPQHFGDGTRLSIL.

The V call is TRBV5-6, the J call TRBJ1-1; D uncertain. CDR3 length: 14 residues. Germline CDR1 and CDR2: SGHDT and YYEEEE. The V end was cut by 0 bases, the J end by 4 bases, with 10 bases between. This CDR3 is CASSLGGAGTEAFF. The CDR3 DNA is TGTGCCAGCAGCTTGGGGGGAGCCGGCACTGAAGCTTTCTTT.

The chain recombines TRBV20-1 with TRBJ2-7; possible D gene TRBD1, 6 bases. Per the germline V gene, CDR1 is DFQATT and CDR2 is SNEGSKA (reference sequence). Trimming cost V 6 bases and J 3 bases, with 9 bases left between them. The CDR3 consists of 11 residues. CDR3 in amino acids: CSAGDIYEQYF. For the CDR3, the DNA is TGCAGTGCCGGGGACATCTACGAGCAGTACTTC.

The chain employs TRBV7-9 and TRBJ2-7; possibly TRBD2 for D (7 bases). The CDR3 runs to 13 residues. CDR1 and CDR2 from the germline V gene are SEHNR and FQNEAQ (reference sequence). V lost 5 bases and J lost 5, with 13 bases in between. Written as DNA, the CDR3 is TGTGCCAGCAGCGCACAGGGAGGGGACGAGCAGTACTTC. This encodes CASSAQGGDEQYF.

The chain links TRBV28 to TRBJ1-2; 7 bases are shared with TRBD1. The ends lost 7 bases at V and 7 bases at J; junction bases unmatched: 12. The germline gives CDR1 MDHEN, CDR2 SYDVKM. The CDR3 contains 14 residues. CDR3 protein: CASNLPAGGGGYTF. As DNA, the CDR3 is TGTGCCAGCAATCTACCCGCAGGGGGTGGTGGCTACACCTTC.

The gene calls are TRBV19 and TRBJ2-7; D is ambiguous. Per the germline V gene, CDR1 is LNHDA and CDR2 is SQIVND (reference sequence). The V end lost 1 base, the J end lost 0 bases, and 7 bases lay between the germline ends. The CDR3 spans 14 residues. The CDR3: CASSIVANSYEQYF. The CDR3 DNA reads as TGTGCCAGTAGTATAGTAGCCAACTCCTACGAGCAGTACTTC.

V is TRBV7-9 and J is TRBJ2-2; D remains ambiguous. The CDR3 covers 14 residues. V lost 5 bases to trimming and J lost 6 bases, with 13 bases between them. The germline V gene has CDR1 SEHNR and CDR2 FQNEAQ (reference sequence). CDR3 protein: CASSQNRAAGELFF. The CDR3 nucleotides are TGTGCCAGCAGCCAAAATCGAGCCGCCGGGGAGCTGTTTTTT.

The chain has TRBV2 and TRBJ2-5; 8 bases agree with TRBD2. The CDR3 sequence is 16 residues long. Per the germline V gene, CDR1 is SNHLY and CDR2 is FYNNEI. V dropped 1 base and J dropped 4; count of bases not matched to a gene: 8. CDR3 protein: CASSEERAGGTETQYF. The CDR3 region has the DNA TGTGCCAGCAGTGAAGAGAGGGCGGGAGGCACAGAGACCCAGTACTTC.

The chain has TRBV28 and TRBJ2-5; D is uncertain. The V gene lost 2 bases and the J gene lost 2 bases, with 12 bases spanning the gap. This CDR3 spans 15 amino acids. Germline lookup yields CDR1 MDHEN and CDR2 SYDVKM. The CDR3 region is CASSLAWAQQETQYF. The CDR3 DNA is TGTGCCAGCAGTTTAGCGTGGGCCCAACAAGAGACCCAGTACTTC.

This chain uses TRBV28 with TRBJ2-7; D possibly corresponds to TRBD1 (6 bases). The CDR3 has 14 residues. V was shortened by 6 bases and J by 4 bases, with 16 bases between the two germline ends. The germline V gene has CDR1 MDHEN and CDR2 SYDVKM. The CDR3 nucleotides read TGTGCCAGCAGCCGCTATACCCAGGGGTACGAGCAGTACTTC. This sequence encodes CASSRYTQGYEQYF.

This clone appeared a few times. One end of the junction varies from germline; a read error may be responsible. V usage is TRBV6-5 and J usage is TRBJ1-2; 8 positions agree with TRBD1. The length of the CDR3 is 13 residues. Germline V gene lookup returns CDR1 MNHEY and CDR2 SVGAGI. The CDR3 bases are TGTGCCAGCAGTTACTCCGGGGCAGGGGGCGAGAGCTTC. Translating gives CASSYSGAGGESF.

The rearrangement links TRBV28 to TRBJ2-7; 9 bases line up with TRBD1. With V trimmed by 6 bases and J by 1 base, 4 bases remained unmatched. The CDR3 has 14 amino acids. Per the germline V gene, CDR1 is MDHEN and CDR2 is SYDVKM. CDR3 sequence reads: CASRETGGSYEQYF. CDR3 nucleotides: TGTGCCAGCAGAGAGACAGGGGGATCCTACGAGCAGTACTTC.

This chain joins TRBV7-8 and TRBJ2-7; D is possibly TRBD2 (6 bases). CDR3 length equals 15 residues. Germline CDR1 reads SGHVS; CDR2 reads FQNEAQ. Between the trimmed V and J ends, which lost 4 bases and 3 bases, there was a span of 16 bases. The CDR3 nucleotides read TGTGCCAGCAGCTCCTTCGGAGGGCAGAACTACGAGCAGTACTTC. Protein: CASSSFGGQNYEQYF.

This clone was counted between two and nine times. The CDR3 reads CASSLEGQETGANVLTF. The CDR3 DNA reads as TGTGCCAGCAGCCTCGAGGGCCAGGAGACTGGGGCCAACGTCCTGACTTTC. J is TRBJ2-6 and V is TRBV7-9; maybe TRBD2 (5 bases). The ends were cut back, 5 bases at V and 2 bases at J, with 16 bases in the middle. CDR1 and CDR2 (germline): SEHNR, FQNEAQ (reference sequence). This CDR3 comprises 17 residues.